One T cell receptor beta chain is described in this entry. What antigen it recognizes has not been identified. Qualities for individual bases were not recorded, and no much larger clone is one base off. Donors were 39 systemically healthy Caucasian individuals from Russia aged roughly 6 to 95 years. Approximately 9.7 milliliters of peripheral blood were drawn from each donor into EDTA-treated Vacutainer tubes. Ficoll-Paque density-gradient centrifugation was used to isolate PBMCs, with at least 6.5 million per sample. Total RNA, at least 6 micrograms per sample, was extracted from PBMCs with Trizol reagent. For every donor, flow cytometry on a PBMC aliquot measured the percentage of naive CD45RAhigh/CD27high T cells. This sample is part of a study of blood T cells in healthy people across ages (dated by TCRdb to 2015 to 2017). Context from the whole study: In model experiments, template switching captured about one uniquely barcoded TCR beta cDNA molecule for every two T cells. The study measured age-related changes in TCR beta repertoire diversity using deep sequencing normalized with unique cDNA molecular identifiers. Donors were grouped into four age groups: young (average 16 years), middle-aged (less than 40), aged (around 66) and long-lived (approximately 78). To avoid experimental bias, donors of different ages were spread randomly across the sequencing lanes. For two donors (one aged 18 to 30 and one aged 80 or older), the study analyzed two additional independent replicas of 1 million unique cDNA reads from the same blood draw. What the work shows at the level of the full study, not this receptor alone: Total diversity estimates from one million sequenced T cells were considered lower bounds and underestimates. Compared with the aged group, more naive CD4+ T cells, fewer expanded clones and increased TCR diversity were shown by the long-lived group, suggesting age selection. Donor CMV infection status was unknown, potentially confounding age-related changes in expanded clonotypes. Observed TCR beta diversity per million T cells fell roughly linearly with age, and a significant reduction was already apparent by age around 40. Because profiling used bulk unsorted PBMCs, naive and antigen-experienced compartments could not be compared conclusively. There was a strong correlation between observed TCR beta diversity and the percentage of naive T cells measured by flow cytometry.

The library came from 5' RACE. Instrument used: Illumina HiSeq 2500. The second PCR ran for roughly 6 to 11 cycles and used a J-beta primer mix along with a sample-barcoded 5' primer. A template-switch 5' adaptor carrying 12 random nucleotides introduced a unique molecular identifier onto each TCR beta cDNA molecule. At least 3 million CDR3-containing paired-end reads were obtained from each sample. All of the RNA was converted into first-strand cDNA using the Mint cDNA synthesis kit, with a TRBC-specific oligonucleotide serving as the primer. All cDNA was treated with uracil-DNA glycosylase and then went through a first 18-cycle PCR with the universal primers M1SS and BC2_uni_R. In the original analysis: Each sample was normalized by randomly selecting 1 million high-quality reads, each carrying a distinct molecular identifier. Instead of being binned into consensus sequences, reads with shared molecular identifiers were discarded. MiTCR, set to a Q25 quality threshold and the strictest error-elimination algorithm, was used for CDR3 identification, clonotype clustering and error correction. Lower-bound total TCR beta diversity was estimated with a nonparametric unseen species model using Euler transformation. TCRdb ran its own pipeline on the public reads, namely fastp trimming at Q25 and MiXCR clone calling, and kept in-frame beta chains. Every entry covers one CDR3 protein and lists the most common genes and DNA from its rows. The V and J calls shown here were made by TCRdb, not taken from the authors' results. Present in this sample are roughly 790,000 distinct CDR3 sequences, roughly 43% of which were seen just once. The ten biggest clones cover under 25% of the sample.

The germline V gene supplies CDR1 MGHRA and CDR2 YSYEKL. The CDR3 has 15 amino acids, counting the end cysteine and phenylalanine. Only CDR3 DNA is held: 45 bases, read in frame from base 1. V and J lose 0 bases and 8 bases, and a span of 13 bases separates them. The source of this sequence is a woman aged 55-70 years in good health. This chain joins TRBV4-1 to TRBJ2-2; the D call could be TRBD1 or TRBD2, with each sharing 6 bases. Sequenced sample: blood. The DNA is TGCGCCAGCAGCCAAGAGGACGGGGGCGTGGGGGAGCTGTTTTTT. Its coded protein is CASSQEDGGVGELFF.